These T cell receptor beta chains were read from a single sample in a study of blood T cell repertoires in COVID-19. The method was immunoSEQ multiplex PCR; TCRdb's version includes in-frame clones alone and lacks a portion of them. The data show nearly 55,000 clones, over 70% seen once. Sequencing was done on a sample of peripheral blood. Receptors originate from a human donor with active or convalescent COVID-19. The donor label of this sample is uncertain. CDR3s include the opening cysteine and the closing phenylalanine or tryptophan.

v_call: TRBV6-1
cdr3_aa: CASSDRTASTDTQYF

v_call: TRBV6-2/TRBV6-3
cdr3_aa: CASSYQGQQTQYF

v_call: TRBV27
cdr3_aa: CASSATTKAGGAYEQYF

v_call: TRBV5-1
cdr3_aa: CASTPGEKRNTEAFF

v_call: TRBV5-4
cdr3_aa: CASRSQGDTEAFF

v_call: TRBV5-5
cdr3_aa: CASSLTATGETQYF

v_call: TRBV29-1
cdr3_aa: CSARGSGARGYTF

v_call: TRBV2
cdr3_aa: CASKGYTDTQYF

v_call: TRBV21-1
cdr3_aa: CASSRTGQGAVEQYF

v_call: TRBV30
cdr3_aa: CAAGQVRFYEQYF

v_call: TRBV18
cdr3_aa: CASSRDRAYEQYF

v_call: TRBV5-5
cdr3_aa: CASSLEPGMNSPLHF

v_call: TRBV30
cdr3_aa: CAYQGDSVYEQYF

v_call: TRBV28
cdr3_aa: CASRLQGARQPQHF

v_call: TRBV7-9
cdr3_aa: CASSQDRGLTEAFF

v_call: TRBV18
cdr3_aa: CASSPKSGQAYEQYF

v_call: TRBV6-5
cdr3_aa: CASSSIGQGRYNEQFF

v_call: TRBV7-3
cdr3_aa: CASSSGALAGANNEQFF

v_call: TRBV27
cdr3_aa: CASSPTHGGETQYF

v_call: TRBV5-5
cdr3_aa: CASSLEGSQPQHF

v_call: TRBV5-1
cdr3_aa: CASSSGGPGAARSPLHF

v_call: TRBV6-6
cdr3_aa: CASGGQQINQPQHF

v_call: TRBV19
cdr3_aa: CASMEENTGELFF

v_call: TRBV28
cdr3_aa: CASSLAGLGKNGNTIYF

v_call: TRBV25-1
cdr3_aa: CASSDRGLGEKLFF

v_call: TRBV6-6
cdr3_aa: CASGSSQGFSGELFF

v_call: TRBV5-4
cdr3_aa: CASSLPGQGEYGYTF

v_call: TRBV2
cdr3_aa: CASSKKRNTEAFF

v_call: TRBV11-2
cdr3_aa: CASTPGRGFDSPLHF

v_call: TRBV5-1
cdr3_aa: CASSPMGHGYTF

v_call: TRBV2
cdr3_aa: CASSSFPGQGRSGELFF

v_call: TRBV6-2/TRBV6-3
cdr3_aa: CASSPVGGRASNEQFF

v_call: TRBV7-8
cdr3_aa: CASSQLLTPWTGYNEQFF

v_call: TRBV6-5
cdr3_aa: CASSADGGNYGYTF

v_call: TRBV28
cdr3_aa: CASSLWGSSGNTIYF

v_call: TRBV7-9
cdr3_aa: CASSLEGGVYYEQYF